A single sample gave rise to the 22 T cell receptor beta chains below, sequenced in a study of CD8+ T cells in alopecia areata. Once RNA had been extracted, it was reverse transcribed into cDNA to act as the sequencing template. TCRdb's table, derived via immunoSEQ multiplex PCR, lists solely in-frame clones and lacks some. The sample has 150,000 to 200,000 clones; about 60% are singletons. Treatment here: oral pan-JAK inhibitor, 5-10 mg twice daily. Specimen: CD8+ T cells sorted from blood, collected at week 24, from a patient treated with tofacitinib. The receptors were sampled from a human donor with alopecia areata.

The chain couples TRBV15 to TRBJ2-1; 10 bases align to TRBD1. The CDR3 contains 19 residues. V lost 5 bases, J lost 0 bases, and 13 bases stayed unmatched. CDR1 and CDR2 from the germline V gene are LNHNV and YYDKDF (reference sequence). DNA of the CDR3: TGTGCCACCAGCCTTATGGGACAGGGGATCCCGAGCTCCTACAATGAGCAGTTCTTC. Its protein is CATSLMGQGIPSSYNEQFF.

The rearrangement links TRBV27 to TRBJ2-2; D gene unclear. The CDR3 consists of 12 residues. The V end lost 5 bases, the J end lost 6 bases, and 7 bases lay between the germline ends. Germline CDR1 and CDR2: MNHEY and SMNVEV (reference sequence). In DNA form, the CDR3 reads TGTGCCAGCAGTACGTGGGCCGGGGAGCTGTTTTTT. Amino acid sequence: CASSTWAGELFF.

This chain joins TRBV6-1 and TRBJ1-5; D possibly corresponds to TRBD1 (5 bases). Germline values: CDR1 MNHNS, CDR2 SASEGT. Trimming removed 4 bases at V and 3 bases at J, with 13 bases between. The CDR3 covers 15 residues. The CDR3 nucleotides read TGTGCCAGCAGTGTCCCGACAGTCTTCAATCAGCCCCAGCATTTT. It specifies CASSVPTVFNQPQHF.

This chain uses TRBV27 with TRBJ1-1; a weak D match, TRBD1 (5 bases). Germline CDR1 and CDR2: MNHEY and SMNVEV (reference sequence). The CDR3 is made up of 13 amino acids. Trimming shortened V by 2 bases and J by 5 bases, and 9 bases separated the two germline ends. CDR3 coding DNA: TGTGCCAGCAGTTTACGGACAAAAACTGAAGCTTTCTTT. Its translation is CASSLRTKTEAFF.

This clone occurred once. The chain is built from TRBV15 and TRBJ2-7; a possible D gene is TRBD1 (6 bases). The CDR3 consists of 17 residues. V was clipped by 5 bases and J by 3 bases, with 23 bases between them. Germline-derived CDR1 and CDR2 are LNHNV and YYDKDF (reference sequence). CDR3 protein: CATSGFFSRDKDYEQYF. Written as DNA, the CDR3 is TGTGCCACCAGCGGATTTTTTTCCCGGGACAAAGACTACGAGCAGTACTTC.

The rearrangement uses TRBV9 and TRBJ2-2; D is ambiguous. CDR1 is SGDLS, CDR2 YYNGEE, per germline. The CDR3 extends over 18 amino acids. V dropped 2 bases and J dropped 1 base, with 18 bases sitting between them. The CDR3 here is CASSVLPQIRGNTGELFF. CDR3 DNA sequence: TGTGCCAGCAGCGTTCTACCCCAGATCAGAGGGAACACCGGGGAGCTGTTTTTT.

The CDR3 coding sequence is TGTGCCAGCAGTATCAACGAGCAGTACTTC. This translates into CASSINEQYF. The chain combines TRBV28 with TRBJ2-7; no firm D call. There are 10 residues in the CDR3. The germline V gene encodes CDR1 MDHEN and CDR2 SYDVKM. The germline V and J ends were trimmed by 5 bases and 5 bases, with 4 bases remaining between them.

J is TRBJ2-7 and V is TRBV5-6; 9 bases map to TRBD1. From germline, CDR1 is SGHDT and CDR2 YYEEEE. The ends lost 3 bases at V and 5 bases at J; junction bases unmatched: 0. CDR3 length: 12 amino acids. The CDR3 DNA is TGTGCCAGCAGCTGGACAGGGGACGAGCAGTACTTC. It encodes CASSWTGDEQYF.

The chain combines TRBV5-1 with TRBJ1-1; TRBD1 might be the D (5 bases). The length of the CDR3 is 11 residues. From germline, CDR1 is SGHRS and CDR2 YFSETQ. The V end lost 7 bases, the J end lost 5 bases, and 9 bases lay between the germline ends. For the CDR3, the DNA is TGCGCCAGCGTAGGGGAGACTGAAGCTTTCTTT. Amino acid sequence: CASVGETEAFF.

The chain has TRBV4-1 and TRBJ1-1; 7 bases are shared with TRBD1. The CDR3 runs 13 residues. The germline V gene has CDR1 MGHRA and CDR2 YSYEKL. Germline trimming cut 3 bases from V and 11 bases from J; bases unmatched to any gene: 9. The CDR3 bases are TGCGCCAGCAGCCAGGCACAAGGGGGCCGCGCTTTCTTT. Translation gives CASSQAQGGRAFF.

The chain uses TRBV7-3 and TRBJ2-3; D tentatively fits TRBD1 or TRBD2 (5 bases each). Trimming took 5 bases from V and 4 from J, leaving 22 bases between them. Germline V gene data show CDR1 as SGHTA and CDR2 as FQGTGA. The CDR3 covers 17 residues. The CDR3 nucleotides read TGTGCCAGCAGCCCTCCCCCGGGGCAGGGAAATGCAGATACGCAGTATTTT. It codes for CASSPPPGQGNADTQYF.

The chain joins TRBV27 to TRBJ1-2, with TRBD1 matching 8 bases. J was trimmed by 1 base and V by 6 bases; bases with no gene match: 22. This CDR3 is 20 amino acids long. The germline gives CDR1 MNHEY, CDR2 SMNVEV (reference sequence). The CDR3 DNA sequence: TGTGCCAGCAGCCCTGCCGGGTATAATGTGAGGACAGGGCATAACTATGGCTACACCTTC. This sequence encodes CASSPAGYNVRTGHNYGYTF.

This clone was counted between two and nine times. V and J are TRBV2 and TRBJ1-1; no definite D call. CDR1 is SNHLY and CDR2 is FYNNEI in the germline V gene. V dropped 6 bases and J dropped 4 bases, with 9 bases sitting between them. CDR3 length equals 12 residues. The DNA of the CDR3 is TGTGCCAGCAGGGCCTATTCCACTGAAGCTTTCTTT. It codes for CASRAYSTEAFF.

The chain carries TRBV7-9 and TRBJ1-5; TRBD1 matches 10 bases. V gave up 5 bases and J gave up 8 bases; unmatched junction bases: 9. This CDR3 region has 15 residues. The germline V gene has CDR1 SEHNR and CDR2 FQNEAQ (reference sequence). CDR3 loop: CASSPGTGVREPQHF. The CDR3 DNA reads as TGTGCCAGCAGCCCCGGGACAGGGGTCCGGGAGCCCCAGCATTTT.

This clone was observed a single time. The CDR3 sequence is CSWTGGNEQFF. CDR3 nucleotides: TGCAGTTGGACAGGGGGCAATGAGCAGTTCTTC. The chain couples TRBV29-1 to TRBJ2-1, with TRBD1 identical over 10 bases. The CDR3 loop spans 11 amino acids. Germline CDR1 and CDR2: SQVTM and ANQGSEA.

The chain couples TRBV5-6 to TRBJ2-5; D gene uncertain. Germline CDR1 and CDR2: SGHDT and YYEEEE. CDR3 size: 12 residues. The germline V and J ends were trimmed by 4 bases and 10 bases, with 14 bases remaining between them. The CDR3 sequence: CASSPGRSGQYF. DNA of the CDR3: TGTGCCAGCAGCCCCGGTCGATCCGGCCAGTACTTC.

The V and J genes are TRBV7-6 and TRBJ2-3; 13 nucleotides agree with TRBD2. Per germline, CDR1 SGHVS and CDR2 FNYEAQ. The trim removed 5 bases at V and 2 bases at J, leaving 7 bases unmatched. The CDR3 has 17 residues. CDR3 nucleotide sequence: TGTGCCAGCAGCGAACGGACTAGCGGGGGATCCACAGATACGCAGTATTTT. Its translation: CASSERTSGGSTDTQYF. Looking up the rest from reference TRBV7-6 and TRBJ2-3 gives the full variable domain: GAGVSQSPRYKVTKRGQDVALRCDPISGHVSLYWYRQALGQGPEFLTYFNYEAQQDKSGLPNDRFSAERPEGSISTLTIQRTEQRDSAMYRCASSERTSGGSTDTQYFGPGTRLTVL.

The table lists this clone with a count of one. CDR3 residues: CASSYQARDGPYGYTF. The CDR3, as DNA: TGTGCCAGCAGCTACCAAGCCCGGGACGGCCCCTATGGCTACACCTTC. The chain employs TRBV7-9 and TRBJ1-2, with a tentative D call TRBD1 (5 bases). Trimming pared 4 bases from V and 4 bases from J, leaving 19 bases between. Germline values: CDR1 SEHNR, CDR2 FQNEAQ (reference sequence). The CDR3 is made up of 16 amino acids.

This clone was counted only a few times. The genes are TRBV27 and TRBJ1-5; D uncertain. This CDR3 has 13 residues. Trimming shortened V by 3 bases and J by 6 bases, and 9 bases separated the two germline ends. Germline CDR1 is MNHEY and CDR2 is SMNVEV (reference sequence). CDR3 protein: CASSLWVGQPQHF. DNA for the CDR3: TGTGCCAGCAGTTTGTGGGTCGGTCAGCCCCAGCATTTT.

The chain links TRBV29-1 to TRBJ1-2; maybe TRBD1 (6 bases). The V end lost 6 bases, the J end lost 6 bases, and 26 bases lay between the germline ends. This CDR3 has 16 amino acids. Germline V gene lookup returns CDR1 SQVTM and CDR2 ANQGSEA. The CDR3 nucleotides are TGCAGCGTCTCGGGGGGACAATTATCTTTTGCCGATGGCTACACCTTC. Translated: CSVSGGQLSFADGYTF.

V gene TRBV9 combines with J gene TRBJ1-2; unclear D gene. The CDR3 consists of 14 residues. The V gene lost 0 bases and the J gene lost 5 bases, with 11 bases spanning the gap. In germline, CDR1 is SGDLS, CDR2 YYNGEE. CDR3 DNA sequence: TGTGCCAGCAGCGTAGCTGGCAGTTCTTATGGCTACACCTTC. Protein: CASSVAGSSYGYTF.

This clone was counted a few times. V is TRBV5-1 and J is TRBJ2-7; the D is unclear. Germline CDR1 reads SGHRS; CDR2 reads YFSETQ. CDR3 length: 15 residues. Trimming removed 0 bases from V and 2 bases from J, with 12 bases in between. The CDR3 DNA reads TGCGCCAGCAGCTTGGAGCTCCAGAATACCTACGAGCAGTACTTC. Its protein is CASSLELQNTYEQYF. The full variable domain, in which reference TRBV5-1 and TRBJ2-7 provide the parts outside the CDR3, is KAGVTQTPRYLIKTRGQQVTLSCSPISGHRSVSWYQQTPGQGLQFLFEYFSETQRNKGNFPGRFSGRQFSNSRSEMNVSTLELGDSALYLCASSLELQNTYEQYFGPGTRLTVT.